This T cell receptor beta chain originates from a study of blood T cell repertoires in COVID-19. The overall study: The United States, Italy and Spain supplied acute and convalescent COVID-19 samples. PBMCs, B-cell-depleted T cells, or T cells were the source of the cDNA or gDNA that made up the material.

Authors' analysis steps: Quantification of nucleated cells was approximated via reference gene primer amplification. Using immunoSEQ multiplex PCR, the repertoire was profiled, and TCRdb retains in-frame clones only, with some absent. V, J and clone size are those of that table, while D and trimming were read from the DNA. Among under 200,000 clones listed, roughly 81% were seen once. This clone came up once. The CDR3 runs to 15 residues. Trimming removed 4 bases at V and 4 bases at J, with 13 bases between. Germline-derived CDR1 and CDR2 are SNHLY and FYNNEI. The V call is TRBV2, the J call TRBJ2-2, with D perhaps TRBD2 (6 bases). The specimen was peripheral blood. This receptor was identified in a woman of 80 years or more with acute or convalescent COVID-19. CDR3 nucleotide sequence: TGTGCCAGCAGTGTGGGGGGTAAGGTCACCGGGGAGCTGTTTTTT. Translation gives CASSVGGKVTGELFF.